This T cell receptor (beta chain) was identified during a study of T cell changes during pregnancy in multiple sclerosis. Clones were sequenced by immunoSEQ multiplex PCR, and TCRdb holds only the in-frame ones, with some missing. The sample yields 44,000 or so clones, roughly 88% seen once. Losses at the gene ends were 8 bases for V and 5 bases for J; bases not matched to a gene: 9. This CDR3 is 14 amino acids long. Germline loops: CDR1 MDHEN, CDR2 SYDVKM. The J gene is TRBJ2-7, the V gene TRBV28; 10 nucleotides align to TRBD2. The specimen comprised peripheral blood, sampled in the first trimester of pregnancy. The receptor comes from a female donor in good health, enrolled as a control in a pregnancy study. The CDR3 loop is CASFPSGSKNEQYF. DNA of the CDR3: TGTGCCAGCTTCCCTAGCGGGAGTAAGAACGAGCAGTACTTC. Full variable domain (outside the CDR3, taken from reference TRBV28 and TRBJ2-7): DVKVTQSSRYLVKRTGEKVFLECVQDMDHENMFWYRQDPGLGLRLIYFSYDVKMKEKGDIPEGYSVSREKKERFSLILESASTNQTSMYLCASFPSGSKNEQYFGPGTRLTVT.